This record covers a single T cell receptor (beta chain). CDR1 and CDR2 (germline): MNHNS, SASEGT. The CDR3 extends over 11 amino acids. Trimming took 3 bases from V and 4 from J, leaving 4 bases between them. Vbeta (60) and Jbeta (13) primers were used in the PCR. Under the authors' procedure: Later analysis identified 88 million or so unique TCR beta chains, roughly 11 million shared. Using immunoSEQ multiplex PCR, the repertoire was profiled, and TCRdb retains in-frame clones only, with some absent. V and J calls and clone size come straight from that table; D and trimming were deduced from the DNA. The table shows about 150,000 clones, with around 80% occurring only once. The source of the sample is a study of cytomegalovirus exposure and HLA in healthy donors. On the study more broadly: From donors who were HLA-typed, an early data release held 80 million to 85 million unique TCRs.

The specimen was PBMCs. The TCR sequence derives from a man younger than 35 in good health and CMV-seronegative. This chain joins TRBV6-1 and TRBJ2-7; D gene uncertain. The CDR3, as DNA: TGTGCCAGCAGTGACAGGTACGAGCAGTACTTC. Translated, it gives CASSDRYEQYF.